One sample yielded the 17 T cell receptor beta chains listed below, sequenced in a study of T cell responses to AZD1222 COVID-19 vaccine. Generated by immunoSEQ multiplex PCR, the TCRdb table keeps only in-frame clones and is missing some. The sample records 93,000 or so clones, 75% to 90% being singletons. Here the sequenced sample was peripheral blood, taken on day 0 of AZD1222 vaccination. The receptor source for this set is an adult in good health.

J is TRBJ1-2 and V is TRBV7-9, with 11 positions matching TRBD1. The V gene's germline CDR1 is SEHNR and CDR2 FQNEAQ (reference sequence). V lost 5 bases to trimming and J lost 7 bases; unmatched junction nucleotides: 9. The length of the CDR3 is 15 residues. The CDR3 DNA reads as TGTGCCAGCAGCCCCCGGGACAGGGGGACCCTTGGCTACACCTTC. Translation gives CASSPRDRGTLGYTF.

This clone was seen more than once but under ten times. The chain couples TRBV19 to TRBJ1-5, with 10 nucleotides matching TRBD1. Germline values: CDR1 LNHDA, CDR2 SQIVND (reference sequence). V dropped 6 bases and J dropped 3; count of bases not matched to a gene: 14. The length of the CDR3 is 18 residues. In DNA form, the CDR3 reads TGTGCCAGTAGCTCCCCCCCGACAGGGGGCAGAGACAATCAGCCCCAGCATTTT. Amino acids: CASSSPPTGGRDNQPQHF.

This clone has just a few counts. The gene calls are TRBV5-5 and TRBJ1-2; D is unclear. Per the germline V gene, CDR1 is SGHKS and CDR2 is YYEKEE (reference sequence). This CDR3 region has 15 residues. V dropped 0 bases and J dropped 3 bases, with 12 bases sitting between them. This chain's CDR3 is CASSLDPGSDYGYTF. Written as DNA, the CDR3 is TGTGCCAGCAGCTTGGATCCGGGGAGTGACTATGGCTACACCTTC. The whole variable domain, filled in from reference TRBV5-5 and TRBJ1-2, reads DAGVTQSPTHLIKTRGQQVTLRCSPISGHKSVSWYQQVLGQGPQFIFQYYEKEERGRGNFPDRFSARQFPNYSSELNVNALLLGDSALYLCASSLDPGSDYGYTFGSGTRLTVV.

The chain recombines TRBV3-1 (or the pseudogene TRBV3-2) with TRBJ1-1; D gene uncertain. Trimming removed 4 bases at V and 1 base at J, with 13 bases between. CDR1 and CDR2 (germline): LGHDT, YNNKEL (reference sequence). This CDR3 comprises 15 residues. This CDR3 is CASSLEGAWNTEAFF. Here the CDR3 DNA reads TGTGCCAGCAGCCTCGAGGGCGCCTGGAACACTGAAGCTTTCTTT.

The rearrangement joins TRBV24-1 to TRBJ2-5; TRBD1 matches at 7 bases. J was trimmed by 3 bases and V by 1 base; bases with no gene match: 4. The CDR3 contains 15 residues. Germline V gives CDR1 KGHDR, CDR2 SFDVKD. CDR3 protein: CATSDFGTAEETQYF. In DNA form, the CDR3 reads TGTGCCACCAGTGATTTTGGGACAGCTGAAGAGACCCAGTACTTC.

The chain has TRBV30 and TRBJ2-7, with D possibly being TRBD2 (6 bases). The CDR3 contains 13 residues. Germline CDR1 is GTSNPN and CDR2 is SVGIG (reference sequence). Trimming took off 4 bases at V and 4 bases at J, with 14 bases between the two ends. CDR3 sequence: CAWIGGNTYEQYF. CDR3 nucleotide sequence: TGTGCCTGGATCGGCGGGAACACTTACGAGCAGTACTTC.

The CDR3 DNA follows: TGCAGTGCTAATGGGGGCGACGAGCAGTACTTC. Its translation is CSANGGDEQYF. The chain links TRBV20-1 to TRBJ2-7, with D perhaps TRBD1 (6 bases). Trimming pared 4 bases from V and 5 bases from J, leaving 9 bases between. CDR3 length: 11 amino acids. Germline V gene sequence: CDR1 DFQATT, CDR2 SNEGSKA (reference sequence).

The chain links TRBV10-2 to TRBJ2-7; 10 bases align to TRBD2. The trim removed 7 bases at V and 7 bases at J, leaving 4 bases unmatched. The germline CDR1 and CDR2 sequences are WSHSY and SAAADI. There are 12 residues in the CDR3. The CDR3 spells CASTLTSGEQYF. In DNA form, the CDR3 reads TGCGCCAGCACCTTGACTAGCGGGGAGCAGTACTTC.

The rearrangement uses TRBV19 and TRBJ2-3; 12 bases align to TRBD2. Germline V lookup: CDR1 LNHDA, CDR2 SQIVND (reference sequence). Trimming removed 5 bases from V and 1 base from J; junction bases left unmatched: 16. The CDR3 spans 20 residues. Here the CDR3 reads CASSPHRVASGGVGTDTQYF. CDR3 coding DNA: TGTGCCAGTAGTCCGCACCGGGTGGCTAGCGGGGGGGTAGGCACAGATACGCAGTATTTT.

The V and J genes are TRBV9 and TRBJ2-7; D may be TRBD2 (5 bases). V lost 0 bases and J 7 bases, leaving 20 bases between the germline ends. CDR3 size: 16 residues. CDR1 is SGDLS and CDR2 is YYNGEE in the germline V gene. The DNA for the CDR3 is TGTGCCAGCAGCGTAGATTCAGGACTCATTTCTGGGGAGCAGTACTTC. As protein: CASSVDSGLISGEQYF.

The chain employs TRBV2 and TRBJ2-5; D remains unclear. Germline V gives CDR1 SNHLY, CDR2 FYNNEI. This CDR3 has 11 amino acids. With 6 bases removed from V and 5 bases from J, the gap between germline ends came to 7 bases. The CDR3 here is CASRLGETQYF. CDR3 DNA: TGTGCCAGCAGGCTCGGGGAGACCCAGTACTTC.

The genes are TRBV10-3 and TRBJ2-7; 11 bases agree with TRBD2. With V trimmed by 2 bases and J by 5 bases, 2 bases remained unmatched. Germline V gene data show CDR1 as ENHRY and CDR2 as SYGVKD. The CDR3 is 14 residues long. CDR3 loop: CAISETSGRHEQYF. The CDR3 DNA reads as TGTGCCATCAGTGAGACTAGCGGGAGACACGAGCAGTACTTC.

The rearrangement uses TRBV28 and TRBJ1-2, with a tentative D call TRBD1 (5 bases). The CDR3 is made up of 14 amino acids. The ends were cut back, 3 bases at V and 7 bases at J, with 15 bases in the middle. Germline V gives CDR1 MDHEN, CDR2 SYDVKM. The CDR3 DNA is TGTGCCAGCAGTTTCTCCGGGACCATGGGTGGCTACACCTTC. Encoded protein: CASSFSGTMGGYTF.

The chain couples TRBV5-8 to TRBJ1-5; a weak D match, TRBD1 (6 bases). The CDR3 loop spans 17 amino acids. The germline V gene encodes CDR1 SGHTS and CDR2 YDEGEE. V lost 2 bases and J 7 bases, leaving 22 bases between the germline ends. The CDR3 DNA is TGTGCCAGCAGCTTACACCGGGACACACTCGGAGGGCAGCCCCAGCATTTT. Translation gives CASSLHRDTLGGQPQHF.

The V call is TRBV4-1, the J call TRBJ1-6; D is perhaps TRBD1 (6 bases). Trimming pared 1 base from V and 5 bases from J, leaving 9 bases between. Germline V gene data show CDR1 as MGHRA and CDR2 as YSYEKL. This CDR3 is 15 amino acids long. As DNA, the CDR3 is TGCGCCAGCAGCCAAGTTCACAGGGATAATTCACCCCTCCACTTT. It specifies CASSQVHRDNSPLHF.

The rearrangement links TRBV6-6 to TRBJ2-7, with 13 positions matching TRBD2. This CDR3 comprises 14 residues. The V gene's germline CDR1 is MNHNY and CDR2 SVGAGI (reference sequence). The V gene end was trimmed by 5 bases and the J gene end by 6 bases; junction bases not matched to a gene: 4. In DNA form, the CDR3 reads TGTGCCAGCAGTGGACTAGCGGGAGAGTCCGAGCAGTACTTC. Amino acids: CASSGLAGESEQYF.

The chain is built from TRBV5-1 and TRBJ1-6; D gene uncertain. CDR1 is SGHRS, CDR2 YFSETQ, per germline. Between the trimmed V and J ends, which lost 1 base and 10 bases, there was a span of 12 bases. This CDR3 contains 14 residues. This chain's CDR3 is CASSLPALESPLHF. As DNA, the CDR3 is TGCGCCAGCAGCTTGCCAGCTTTAGAGTCACCCCTCCACTTT.